This T cell receptor (beta chain) was recovered during a study of STAT3 mutations in large granular lymphocyte leukemia. Background on the study: Roughly half the longitudinally sequenced T-LGLL patients had canonical STAT3 mutations.

Note on this clone: Its target is unknown.

TCRbeta libraries averaged around 42,000 productive templates per sample. Measured with immunoSEQ multiplex PCR; TCRdb has only the in-frame clones, and not every one. The sample holds 9,500 to 12,000 clones, more than 75% seen once. The study's findings and limits: Every T-cell large granular lymphocyte leukemia patient had at least one immunodominant TCR beta clonotype. Differing intervals and regimens complicate linking therapy response to clone burden. In several patients, dominant TCR clone burden exceeded STAT3 mutant burden.

Germline V gives CDR1 SEHNR, CDR2 FQNEAQ (reference sequence). The CDR3 sequence is 13 residues long. The V end was cut by 0 bases, the J end by 7 bases, with 9 bases between. The sequenced sample was peripheral blood mononuclear cells. The chain employs TRBV7-9 and TRBJ2-5; unclear D gene. The source is a man aged 55 to 70 with T-cell large granular lymphocyte leukemia. Some clones in this sample may be carry-over from other donors' samples. CDR3 region: CASSLAELGTQYF. CDR3 in DNA: TGTGCCAGCAGCTTAGCGGAACTGGGGACCCAGTACTTC.